This T cell receptor (beta chain) was profiled in a study of vaccination effects on CD4 cells after COVID-19 (dated by TCRdb to between 2021 and 2024). Concerning the study at large: The ViraFEST assay stimulated PBMC with viral peptide pools and then used TCR sequencing to identify antigen-specific CD4+ T cell clonotypes by expansion. Participants received two doses of either the BNT162b2 or the mRNA-1273 mRNA SARS-CoV-2 vaccine. About 2 million PBMC per well were cultured in IMDM with about 4.6% human AB serum, roughly 10 IU/ml IL-2 and gentamicin, plus 10 ug/ml peptides. SARS-CoV-2 spike-specific CD4+ TCR repertoires from before and after mRNA vaccination were compared in COVID-19 convalescent patients and in infection-naive vaccine recipients. A total of nine to ten COVID-19 convalescent patients and a handful of SARS-CoV-2-naive healthy vaccine recipients were included in the full study. Cultures from other donors in the study were sequenced with the Oncomine TCR Beta short-read assay on an Illumina iSeq 100.

Summary of the overall study and its limitations: Clones induced by infection and clones induced by vaccination both contracted markedly at late timepoints after vaccination, which fits with T cell responses waning over time. The study was limited by a small number of convalescent patients and lacked early post-infection timepoints. Among healthy vaccine recipients, nearly all vaccine-induced clones were SARS-CoV-2 mono-reactive, and just 1 of 255 was cross-reactive with common cold coronaviruses.

Reading the germline V gene gives CDR1 SGDLS and CDR2 YYNGEE. The CDR3 sequence holds 16 residues, the cysteine and phenylalanine included. Only the CDR3 DNA stays, 48 bases, in frame from base 1. The junction shows trimming of 3 bases on V and 3 bases on J, plus 15 bases between the germline ends. Note on this clone: Its target antigen remains unknown. No per-base quality is available; no much larger clone lies one base away.

Libraries were made using the immunoSEQ multiplex PCR assay. DNA from the cultured, isolated CD4+ T cells was subjected to TCR beta CDR3 sequencing. On the study's bioinformatics: The analysis removed non-productive TCR sequences, trimmed reads to the CDR3 region, and retained only CDR3s that were 7 or more amino acids long. The MANAFEST web app was used to identify antigen-specific clonotypes by comparing expansion in peptide wells with expansion in reference cultures. For clones to be considered positive, expansion at FDR<0.05 versus reference and all other wells, an odds ratio above 5, and a frequency above 0.1% in two replicate wells were required. A clonotype was called cross-reactive if it was significantly expanded both in SARS-CoV-2 spike wells and in at least one common cold coronavirus spike condition. Using the stringdist R package, CDR3 similarity was measured by Levenshtein distance, and unrooted trees were constructed with ape in R 3.6.1. The table was pulled from immuneACCESS by TCRdb, which kept in-frame rearrangements only. Such tables lose some clones; where checked, under half of the loss comes from unresolved V genes, and the rest has no known cause. V, J and clone size are those of that table, while D and trimming were read from the DNA. Across this sample there are about 74,000 clones, with around 77% seen only once. The ten biggest clones cover roughly 2% of the sample.

After around 10 days of culture, CD4+ T cells were isolated with the EasySep CD4+ T cell isolation kit. None of the healthy vaccine recipients had a prior SARS-CoV-2 infection, which was confirmed by nucleocapsid antibody tests that came back negative both before and after vaccination. Half of the culture medium was replaced with fresh IL-2-containing medium on days 3 and 7. Unless noted otherwise, every peptide stimulation condition was grown in triplicate wells. PBMC were separated from whole blood using Ficoll-Paque Plus gradient centrifugation and were then either cryopreserved at -140C or used fresh. The QIAamp micro DNA kit was used to extract genomic DNA from the cultured CD4+ T cells.

The specimen comprised CD4+ T cells from PBMCs cultured without peptide, sampled before COVID-19 vaccination. The sequence was obtained from a human donor who received a COVID-19 vaccine. Recombination linked TRBV9 to TRBJ1-4; TRBD1 is a possible D gene, resting on 5 matching bases. The DNA sequence is as follows: TGTGCCAGCAGCGGACCACCGGGACGCCCTAATGAAAAACTGTTTTTT. Its protein product is CASSGPPGRPNEKLFF.